A single TCR beta chain is shown here with its context. The data derive from a study of shared clonotypes between healthy human individuals. TCRdb keeps only in-frame clones here, not all; method: immunoSEQ multiplex PCR. The table includes around 750,000 clones, around 67% detected once. The V gene lost 0 bases and the J gene lost 4 bases, with 13 bases spanning the gap. This CDR3 has 15 amino acids. The germline CDR1 and CDR2 sequences are SGHRS and YFSETQ. The chain carries TRBV5-1 and TRBJ1-2; D ambiguous. The sequence was obtained from a woman between 25 and 40 years old in good health. Sequenced input: memory CD4+ T cells sorted from blood. Subset reported: CD45RA-negative fraction. The CDR3 protein is CASSLEGARTYGYTF. The CDR3 coding sequence is TGCGCCAGCAGCTTGGAGGGAGCCAGGACCTATGGCTACACCTTC. The full variable domain, its missing parts supplied by reference TRBV5-1 and TRBJ1-2, is KAGVTQTPRYLIKTRGQQVTLSCSPISGHRSVSWYQQTPGQGLQFLFEYFSETQRNKGNFPGRFSGRQFSNSRSEMNVSTLELGDSALYLCASSLEGARTYGYTFGSGTRLTVV.